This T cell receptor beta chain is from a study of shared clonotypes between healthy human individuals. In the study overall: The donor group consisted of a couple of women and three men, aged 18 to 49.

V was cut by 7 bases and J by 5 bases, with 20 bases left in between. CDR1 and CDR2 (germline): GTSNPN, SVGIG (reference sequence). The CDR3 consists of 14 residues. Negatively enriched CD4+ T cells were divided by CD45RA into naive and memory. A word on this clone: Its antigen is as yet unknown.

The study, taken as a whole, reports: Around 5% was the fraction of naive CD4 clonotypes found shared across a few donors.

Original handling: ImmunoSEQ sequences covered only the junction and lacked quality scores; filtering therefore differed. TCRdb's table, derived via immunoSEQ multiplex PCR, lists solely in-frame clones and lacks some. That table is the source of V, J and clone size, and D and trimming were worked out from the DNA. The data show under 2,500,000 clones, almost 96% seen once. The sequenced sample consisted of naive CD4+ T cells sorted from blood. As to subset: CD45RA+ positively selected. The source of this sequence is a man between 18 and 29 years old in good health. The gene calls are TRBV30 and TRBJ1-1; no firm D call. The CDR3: CASSVLSGGTEAFF. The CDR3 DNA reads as TGTGCCTCCTCTGTCCTCTCAGGAGGTACTGAAGCTTTCTTT.